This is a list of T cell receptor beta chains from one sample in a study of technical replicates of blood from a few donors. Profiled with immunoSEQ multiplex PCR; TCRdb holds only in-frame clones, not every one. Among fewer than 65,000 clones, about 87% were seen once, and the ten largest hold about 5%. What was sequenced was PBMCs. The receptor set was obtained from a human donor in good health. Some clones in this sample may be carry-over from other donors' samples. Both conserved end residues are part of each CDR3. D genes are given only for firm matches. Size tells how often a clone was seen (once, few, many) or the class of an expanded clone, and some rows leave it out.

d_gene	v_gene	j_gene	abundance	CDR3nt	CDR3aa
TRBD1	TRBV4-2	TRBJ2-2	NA	TGTGCCAGCAGCCAAGAGACAGGGAGGCTGTTTTTT	CASSQETGRLFF
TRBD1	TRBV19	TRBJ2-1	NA	TGTGCCAGTAGCCTGGGACAGGGAGTGTTGGGTGAGCAGTTCTTC	CASSLGQGVLGEQFF
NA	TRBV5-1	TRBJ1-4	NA	TGCGCCAGCAGCTTGGATGGTCCGTCGGGGAATGAAAAACTGTTTTTT	CASSLDGPSGNEKLFF
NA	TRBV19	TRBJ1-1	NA	TGTGCCAGTACCAAGACCCTCCTAGCTGAAGCTTTCTTT	CASTKTLLAEAFF
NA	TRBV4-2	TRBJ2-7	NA	TGTGCCAGCAGCCAAGATCTCGGTAGCTTCGACGAGCAGTACTTC	CASSQDLGSFDEQYF
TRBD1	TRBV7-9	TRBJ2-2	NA	TGTGCCAGCAGCCTCACAGGGGACACCGGGGAGCTGTTTTTT	CASSLTGDTGELFF
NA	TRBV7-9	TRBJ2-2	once	TGTGCCAGCAGCACAACGGAGGGGAGGACCGGGGAGCTGTTTTTT	CASSTTEGRTGELFF
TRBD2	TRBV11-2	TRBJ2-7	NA	TGTGCCAGCAAGCTTGGGTTCCTAGCGGGAGAAGAAGAGCAGTACTTC	CASKLGFLAGEEEQYF
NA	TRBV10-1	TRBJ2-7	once	TGCGCCAGCACCACGAGGGGGTACTACGAGCAGTACTTC	CASTTRGYYEQYF
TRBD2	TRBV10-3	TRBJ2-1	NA	TGTGCCATCAGTGCACTAGCGGGAGCAGTGCCCATAGAGCAGTTCTTC	CAISALAGAVPIEQFF
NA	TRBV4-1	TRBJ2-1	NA	TGCGCCAGCAGCCAAGACCTAGAATACAATGAGCAGTTCTTC	CASSQDLEYNEQFF
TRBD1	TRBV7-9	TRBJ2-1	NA	TGTGCCAGCAGCGCGATGACAGGGGTGGCTACTGAGCAGTTCTTC	CASSAMTGVATEQFF